This TCR beta chain comes out of a study of CD8+CD57+ T cells in acquired aplastic anemia. Overall study context: Yields of DNA that came from sorted CD4+ and CD8+ cells averaged roughly 3.2 ug.

The authors sequenced patients whose flow cytometry had shown CD8+CD57+ cell expansion. Severe acquired aplastic anemia was present in all patients. Investigators profiled TCR beta VDJ and CDR3 from genomic DNA template. TCRdb re-called the reads through MiXCR, storing one row per CDR3 protein. Of 310,000 or so distinct CDR3 sequences listed, around three fifths are singletons. On this clonotype itself: Its antigen is still unknown.

Broader study findings: The same twenty-nine CD8+ CDR3 sequences occurred in patients and in controls. Patients and controls had CD8+ Simpson's diversity values that were not significantly distinct.

CDR3 length equals 16 residues. Germline V gene lookup returns CDR1 SGHTA and CDR2 FQGTGA. The ends were cut back, 4 bases at V and 4 bases at J, with 14 bases in the middle. The source material was sorted CD4+, CD8+, or CD8+CD57+ T cells (not recorded which) from PBMCs. The receptor comes from a human donor with aplastic anemia. The chain couples TRBV7-3 to TRBJ2-6, with D possibly being TRBD1 (5 bases). CDR3 nucleotides: TGTGCCAGCAGCTATGGGGCCGAAGCAGGGGCCAACGTCCTGACTTTC. Amino acid sequence: CASSYGAEAGANVLTF. Looking up the rest from reference TRBV7-3 and TRBJ2-6 gives the full variable domain: GAGVSQTPSNKVTEKGKYVELRCDPISGHTALYWYRQSLGQGPEFLIYFQGTGAADDSGLPNDRFFAVRPEGSVSTLKIQRTERGDSAVYLCASSYGAEAGANVLTFGAGSRLTVL.